This record concerns one T cell receptor beta chain sequence. No antigen is known for it. No much larger clone exists at a distance of one base, and base qualities are not known. This specimen belongs to a study of T cell changes during pregnancy in multiple sclerosis (dated by TCRdb to 2018 to 2020). About the full investigation: The study looked at changes in the T cell repertoire across pregnancy in women with multiple sclerosis.

The junction shows trimming of 5 bases on V and 1 base on J, plus 11 bases between the germline ends. The cysteine opens and the phenylalanine closes a CDR3 of 14 amino acids. The sequence is cut down to CDR3 DNA, 42 bases in frame from base 1. The germline V gene gives CDR1 as SGHAT and CDR2 as FQNNGV. The library was obtained by the immunoSEQ multiplex PCR assay. This immuneACCESS table, as held by TCRdb, lists in-frame sequences with V and J called but not all clones. Of the missing ones, under half trace to an unresolved V gene in checked studies; the others have no known cause. The sample yields 30,000 to 45,000 clones; 75% to 95% were counted once. The ten largest clones capture 5% to 6.5% of the sample.

The clonotype originates from a female donor with multiple sclerosis, enrolled in a pregnancy study. This specimen was CD8+ T cells from peripheral blood mononuclear cells, taken in the second trimester of pregnancy. The chain is assembled from TRBV11-2 and TRBJ1-1; no D gene call is confident. Here the CDR3 is given as CASSLGRGNTEAFF. The DNA is as follows: TGTGCCAGCAGCCTAGGACGGGGGAACACTGAAGCTTTCTTT.